The following is a TCR beta chain sequence with its context. The sample is drawn from a study of blood T cell repertoires in COVID-19. From germline, CDR1 is SNHLY and CDR2 FYNNEI. The trim removed 9 bases at V and 2 bases at J, leaving 16 bases unmatched. The CDR3 runs to 18 residues. Measured with immunoSEQ multiplex PCR; TCRdb has only the in-frame clones, and not every one. This sample yields under 150,000 clones, of which about 90% are seen a single time; over 4% belongs to the top ten. This chain connects TRBV2 to TRBJ2-3, with TRBD2 matching over 11 bases. The sequencing input was peripheral blood. The TCR comes from a woman aged 45-65 years with acute or convalescent COVID-19. In DNA, the CDR3 is TGTGCCAGAGGCCTAACTAGCGGGGGCCAAACCTACACAGATACGCAGTATTTT. This sequence encodes CARGLTSGGQTYTDTQYF. The full variable domain, completed using reference TRBV2 and TRBJ2-3, is EPEVTQTPSHQVTQMGQEVILRCVPISNHLYFYWYRQILGQKVEFLVSFYNNEISEKSEIFDDQFSVERPDGSNFTLKIRSTKLEDSAMYFCARGLTSGGQTYTDTQYFGPGTRLTVL.